The present TCR beta chain was sequenced within a study of CD8+ T cells in alopecia areata. Germline CDR1 reads SGHTA; CDR2 reads FQGNSA. The CDR3 has 13 amino acids. Trimming pared 6 bases from V and 7 bases from J, leaving 16 bases between. This sample's treatment: oral pan-JAK inhibitor, 5-10 mg twice daily. cDNA reverse transcribed from extracted RNA served as the sequencing template. Using immunoSEQ multiplex PCR, the repertoire was profiled, and TCRdb retains in-frame clones only, with some absent. The sample holds approximately 280,000 clones, roughly 64% seen once. The sequence was collected from a human donor with alopecia areata. The starting material was CD4+ T cells sorted from blood, obtained at week 24, from a patient treated with tofacitinib. The J gene is TRBJ2-7, the V gene TRBV7-2; possible D gene TRBD1, 6 bases. The CDR3 DNA is TGTGCCAGCAGGGGGCAGGGGATGAGGGAGCAGTACTTC. This gives the protein CASRGQGMREQYF.